The clone carrying this TCR beta chain was seen only a few times. This sample is part of a study of T-cell reconstitution after alpha-beta-depleted transplantation in children. The CDR3 loop spans 14 amino acids. The germline CDR1 and CDR2 sequences are SEHNR and FQNEAQ (reference sequence). V shed 6 bases, J shed 7 bases, and the junction held 7 bases outside the gene matches. Unique molecular identifiers were used in preparing the TCRbeta library. In TCRdb, the PCR reads were re-called with MiXCR into one record per CDR3 protein. The table records some 530,000 distinct CDR3 sequences, around 13% of them present only once.

The genes are TRBV7-9 and TRBJ2-1; 9 nucleotides match TRBD1. The sequenced sample was PBMCs from the stem cell graft donor, obtained from the stem cell graft. This clonotype originated in a human donor who donated a stem cell graft to a child with combined immunodeficiency. The DNA of the CDR3 is TGTGCCAGCAGGCGCCCGGGACAGGGAAATGAGCAGTTCTTC. This encodes CASRRPGQGNEQFF.